Sequencing of this T cell receptor (beta chain) was carried out in a study of T cell responses to AZD1222 COVID-19 vaccine. Assay used: immunoSEQ multiplex PCR; TCRdb lists only in-frame clones, some missing. The sample records roughly 80,000 clones, around nine tenths being singletons. The CDR3 is 13 amino acids. V was shortened by 3 bases and J by 3 bases, with 9 bases between the two germline ends. CDR1 and CDR2 (germline): LNHDA, SQIVND (reference sequence). Whole-study results and caveats: The reported proportion of spike-specific TCRs targeting unmutated variant regions was nearly half.

The count of this clone is one. No antigen is known for it. The rearrangement uses TRBV19 and TRBJ2-7; D is unclear. This receptor was taken from an adult who received the AZD1222 COVID-19 vaccine. Material: peripheral blood, obtained 28 days after the second AZD1222 dose. This chain's CDR3 is CASSIDLDYEQYF. CDR3 coding DNA: TGTGCCAGTAGTATCGACTTAGACTACGAGCAGTACTTC.